These 21 T cell receptor beta chains came from one sample sequenced in a study of T-cell memory formation after mild COVID-19. TCRdb re-called the 5' RACE reads with MiXCR, one entry per CDR3 protein. The data contain 110,000 or so distinct CDR3 sequences, roughly 19% of them singletons. The sample was PBMCs or a T cell subset sorted from them (not recorded which). The source of these receptors is a man younger than 35 who had mild COVID-19 (a few samples of this study predate the infection). Cell type and time point are not known.

The chain joins TRBV20-1 to TRBJ1-1; D gene uncertain. This CDR3 is built from 13 residues. Trimming shortened V by 6 bases and J by 1 base, and 12 bases separated the two germline ends. CDR1 is DFQATT, CDR2 SNEGSKA, per germline (reference sequence). The CDR3 protein is CSAERGANTEAFF. The CDR3 DNA follows: TGCAGTGCCGAGAGAGGCGCGAACACTGAAGCTTTCTTT.

This sequence joins TRBV18 and TRBJ1-6; D not certain. This CDR3 spans 14 amino acids. V shed 3 bases and J shed 8 bases, with 11 bases lying between them. The V gene's germline CDR1 is KGHSH and CDR2 LQKENI. CDR3 amino acids: CASSPRGRDSPLHF. The CDR3 region has the DNA TGTGCCAGCTCACCCCGAGGGCGGGATTCACCCCTCCACTTT.

The rearrangement joins TRBV5-1 to TRBJ1-2; D gene unclear. The CDR3 extends over 15 amino acids. V was cut by 0 bases and J by 5 bases, with 14 bases left in between. Germline CDR1 is SGHRS and CDR2 is YFSETQ. In DNA form, the CDR3 reads TGCGCCAGCAGCTTGGAAGTGGCAAGAGTTTATGGCTACACCTTC. Amino acids: CASSLEVARVYGYTF.

The chain links TRBV5-1 to TRBJ2-1; tentatively, D is TRBD1 or TRBD2 (6 bases each). CDR3 length: 16 amino acids. Trimming removed 0 bases from V and 0 bases from J, with 10 bases in between. Germline values: CDR1 SGHRS, CDR2 YFSETQ. The CDR3 coding sequence is TGCGCCAGCAGCTTGGTACCGGGGGCCTCCTACAATGAGCAGTTCTTC. Amino acids: CASSLVPGASYNEQFF.

In its sample, this clonotype was seen a few times. The J gene is TRBJ1-4, the V gene TRBV4-3, with 7 nucleotides matching TRBD1. Germline V gives CDR1 LGHNA, CDR2 YSLEER. The length of the CDR3 is 16 residues. Germline trimming cut 1 base from V and 3 bases from J; bases unmatched to any gene: 5. For the CDR3, the DNA is TGCGCCAGCAGCCAAGGACCAGGACAGGCTAATGAAAAACTGTTTTTT. Translated: CASSQGPGQANEKLFF.

This chain links TRBV5-1 with TRBJ2-1; tentative D call: TRBD2 (7 bases). From germline, CDR1 is SGHRS and CDR2 YFSETQ. V was pared by 8 bases and J by 5 bases, with 20 bases between. The length of the CDR3 is 15 residues. DNA for the CDR3: TGCGCCAGTGCCGCGGGGGCCCCCCTTGACAATGAGCAGTTCTTC. Translation: CASAAGAPLDNEQFF.

The chain combines TRBV5-1 with TRBJ2-5; the D is unclear. There are 14 residues in the CDR3. CDR1 and CDR2 from the germline V gene are SGHRS and YFSETQ. V was trimmed by 6 bases and J by 5 bases, leaving 17 bases between them. The CDR3 DNA sequence: TGCGCCAGCAACCCTACGTGGGGTAGGGAGACCCAGTACTTC. Amino acids: CASNPTWGRETQYF.

V usage is TRBV20-1 and J usage is TRBJ2-5; 7 bases align to TRBD1. Losses at the gene ends were 1 base for V and 1 base for J; bases not matched to a gene: 3. The CDR3 contains 14 residues. CDR1 DFQATT and CDR2 SNEGSKA come from the germline V gene (reference sequence). The CDR3 DNA sequence: TGCAGTGCTAGAGGGGGACAGATCCAAGAGACCCAGTACTTC. Amino acids: CSARGGQIQETQYF.

The chain recombines TRBV3-1 with TRBJ1-5; the D gene is possibly TRBD1 (5 bases). Per the germline V gene, CDR1 is LGHDT and CDR2 is YNNKEL (reference sequence). This CDR3 is 12 amino acids long. Trimming shortened V by 4 bases and J by 9 bases, and 10 bases separated the two germline ends. The chain's CDR3 is CASSLPQGPQHF. The CDR3 DNA reads TGTGCCAGCAGCCTACCCCAGGGGCCCCAGCATTTT.

The rearrangement links TRBV5-1 to TRBJ1-6; D is perhaps TRBD1 (6 bases). Trimming removed 1 base at V and 10 bases at J, with 15 bases between. The CDR3 has 15 residues. From germline, CDR1 is SGHRS and CDR2 YFSETQ. The CDR3 region has the DNA TGCGCCAGCAGCTTGAGCTCAGGGGTTGGGTCACCCCTCCACTTT. This sequence encodes CASSLSSGVGSPLHF.

This clonotype was picked up a small number of times. This chain connects TRBV6-5 to TRBJ2-3; D uncertain. Per the germline V gene, CDR1 is MNHEY and CDR2 is SVGAGI. The CDR3 spans 15 residues. V was trimmed by 0 bases and J by 10 bases, leaving 17 bases between them. CDR3 residues: CASSYSAVDRSAQYF. CDR3 DNA sequence: TGTGCCAGCAGTTACTCGGCAGTGGACCGGTCAGCGCAGTATTTT.

This clonotype was counted a few times. This rearrangement joins TRBV29-1 to TRBJ2-5; the D gene is possibly TRBD1 (7 bases). This CDR3 comprises 15 residues. Germline assignment: CDR1 SQVTM and CDR2 ANQGSEA. With 3 bases removed from V and 0 bases from J, the gap between germline ends came to 14 bases. DNA for the CDR3: TGCAGCGTTGATGCGGCAGGGGGGTACCAAGAGACCCAGTACTTC. Its translation is CSVDAAGGYQETQYF.

V is TRBV24-1 and J is TRBJ2-1, with D possibly matching TRBD2 (5 bases). This CDR3 is built from 12 residues. CDR1 is KGHDR and CDR2 is SFDVKD in the germline V gene. Trimming left V 5 bases short and J 9 bases short, with 10 bases between. CDR3 sequence (DNA): TGTGCCACCAGTGGCCAGCGGTTTGAGCAGTTCTTC. This encodes CATSGQRFEQFF.

This clonotype was seen ten or more times. The V and J genes are TRBV4-2 and TRBJ2-3; no firm D call. The germline CDR1 and CDR2 sequences are LGHNA and YNFKEQ. The CDR3 loop spans 16 amino acids. Trimming took 0 bases from V and 4 from J, leaving 14 bases between them. CDR3 nucleotide sequence: TGTGCCAGCAGCCAAGATCGTGTCCCAGGAGCAGATACGCAGTATTTT. Translating gives CASSQDRVPGADTQYF.

This clonotype has only a few counts. The rearrangement links TRBV7-8 to TRBJ2-7; possibly TRBD2 for D (5 bases). The CDR3 contains 12 residues. Germline V lookup: CDR1 SGHVS, CDR2 FQNEAQ. V lost 4 bases and J 3 bases, leaving 7 bases between the germline ends. CDR3 protein: CASSSGNYEQYV. The CDR3 region has the DNA TGTGCCAGCAGCTCCGGGAACTACGAGCAGTACGTC.

The chain combines TRBV4-1 with TRBJ2-5; TRBD2 matches at 9 bases. The V gene's germline CDR1 is MGHRA and CDR2 YSYEKL. Losses at the gene ends were 3 bases for V and 7 bases for J; bases not matched to a gene: 12. The CDR3 consists of 16 residues. The CDR3 nucleotides read TGCGCCAGCAGCCAGGAGACTAGCGGAGGATTTTGGACCCAGTACTTC. Encoded protein: CASSQETSGGFWTQYF.

The gene calls are TRBV5-5 and TRBJ2-3; TRBD1 matches 7 bases. CDR1 and CDR2 (germline): SGHKS, YYEKEE (reference sequence). V shed 0 bases, J shed 4 bases, and the junction held 2 bases outside the gene matches. This CDR3 is 14 amino acids long. DNA of the CDR3: TGTGCCAGCAGCTTGGAGACAGGGCCAGATACGCAGTATTTT. This gives the protein CASSLETGPDTQYF.

The rearrangement uses TRBV9 and TRBJ2-1; D perhaps matches TRBD2 (7 bases). The germline V gene has CDR1 SGDLS and CDR2 YYNGEE. The CDR3 runs 16 residues. V was shortened by 0 bases and J by 7 bases, with 17 bases between the two germline ends. CDR3 coding DNA: TGTGCCAGCAGCGTAGCTACAATGGGGGGGCGGAATGAGCAGTTCTTC. Translating it yields CASSVATMGGRNEQFF.

The chain recombines TRBV20-1 with TRBJ2-4; TRBD1 agrees at 8 bases. V dropped 0 bases and J dropped 8; count of bases not matched to a gene: 9. The length of the CDR3 is 15 residues. Germline loops: CDR1 DFQATT, CDR2 SNEGSKA (reference sequence). CDR3 region: CSAREARGLGDIQYF. DNA of the CDR3: TGCAGTGCTAGAGAAGCCAGGGGGCTAGGTGACATTCAGTACTTC.

The chain uses TRBV4-1 and TRBJ1-1; D is undetermined. The V end was cut by 3 bases, the J end by 0 bases, with 2 bases between. The CDR3 loop spans 12 amino acids. The germline CDR1 and CDR2 sequences are MGHRA and YSYEKL. This CDR3 reads CASSQVNTEAFF. CDR3 coding DNA: TGCGCCAGCAGCCAGGTGAACACTGAAGCTTTCTTT.

This clonotype appeared a few times. V usage is TRBV7-9 and J usage is TRBJ2-3; D unclear. Trimming cost V 1 base and J 4 bases, with 9 bases left between them. This CDR3 comprises 14 residues. In germline, CDR1 is SEHNR, CDR2 FQNEAQ (reference sequence). The CDR3 loop reads CASSLEGRADTQYF. The CDR3 DNA reads TGTGCCAGCAGCTTAGAGGGTAGGGCAGATACGCAGTATTTT.